This T cell receptor beta chain stems from a study of blood T cell repertoires in COVID-19. Turning to the study itself: Acute and convalescent COVID-19 specimens originated in the United States, Italy and Spain. In each case, the material was cDNA or gDNA derived from T cells, B-cell-depleted T cells, or PBMCs.

V shed 3 bases, J shed 6 bases, and the junction held 11 bases outside the gene matches. CDR1 is MNHEY and CDR2 is SMNVEV in the germline V gene (reference sequence). The CDR3 has 16 residues. As processed by the authors: From reference gene primer amplification, estimates of nucleated cell counts were derived. Only in-frame clones appear in the TCRdb table, and some are missing; sequencing was by immunoSEQ multiplex PCR. The V and J calls and clone size come from that table; D and trimming were worked out from the DNA. Of about 180,000 clones listed, approximately 85% are singletons. This chain links TRBV27 with TRBJ2-1; 7 nucleotides line up with TRBD2. Sequencing used peripheral blood. This clonotype was obtained from a woman older than 75 with acute or convalescent COVID-19. The CDR3 bases are TGTGCCAGCAGTTTCTCCCGGGGAGGGGAAGGCAATGAGCAGTTCTTC. Its protein is CASSFSRGGEGNEQFF.